The 6 T cell receptor beta chains below all came from one sample that was sequenced in a study of blood T cell repertoires in COVID-19. Clones were sequenced by immunoSEQ multiplex PCR, and TCRdb holds only the in-frame ones, with some missing. The repertoire consists of just over 300,000 clones, with 90% occurring once and the leading ten covering 3.5% to 4.5%. Sequences were obtained from PBMCs or T cells enriched from blood (not recorded which). The receptors here all came from a woman aged 18-35 years with acute COVID-19.

The chain couples TRBV18 to TRBJ1-1; a possible D gene is TRBD1 (5 bases). Germline assignment: CDR1 KGHSH and CDR2 LQKENI. Trimming stripped 1 base from V and 1 base from J, with 7 bases between. The CDR3 covers 14 residues. The CDR3 protein is CASSPLQENTEAFF. In DNA form, the CDR3 reads TGTGCCAGCTCACCACTACAGGAGAACACTGAAGCTTTCTTT.

V and J are TRBV28 and TRBJ1-2, with D possibly matching TRBD1 (5 bases). Germline V lookup: CDR1 MDHEN, CDR2 SYDVKM. V was clipped by 7 bases and J by 3 bases, with 15 bases between them. The CDR3 length is 14 residues. This CDR3 is CASTGDLRDYGYTF. CDR3 nucleotide sequence: TGTGCCAGCACCGGGGACTTGCGTGACTATGGCTACACCTTC.

This chain connects TRBV5-8 to TRBJ2-5; 12 bases match TRBD2. Germline V gives CDR1 SGHTS, CDR2 YDEGEE. The CDR3 spans 18 residues. V trimming: 0 bases; J trimming: 4 bases; junction bases outside the gene matches: 10. CDR3 nucleotides: TGTGCCAGCAGCTTGGGGCAGGGGACTAGCGGGTTAGGAGAGACCCAGTACTTC. Its translation is CASSLGQGTSGLGETQYF.

The CDR3 reads CASSQGISGGSNEQFF. The CDR3 DNA sequence: TGCGCCAGCAGCCAAGGGATAAGTGGCGGGAGCAATGAGCAGTTCTTC. This sequence joins TRBV4-1 and TRBJ2-1, with 7 bases matching TRBD2. CDR1 is MGHRA, CDR2 YSYEKL, per germline. This CDR3 is 16 amino acids long. Trimming took 1 base from V and 6 from J; bases not matched to a gene: 9.

The gene calls are TRBV19 and TRBJ2-2; TRBD1 aligns across 7 bases. The CDR3 runs 15 residues. Germline V gene sequence: CDR1 LNHDA, CDR2 SQIVND (reference sequence). Losses at the gene ends were 6 bases for V and 3 bases for J; bases not matched to a gene: 7. The CDR3 DNA sequence: TGTGCCAGTAGCCCCCGGGACAGAGACACCGGGGAGCTGTTTTTT. Residues: CASSPRDRDTGELFF.

The chain couples TRBV11-2 to TRBJ2-7, with D hard to call. Trimming took off 5 bases at V and 0 bases at J, with 5 bases between the two ends. This CDR3 spans 12 amino acids. Germline lookup yields CDR1 SGHAT and CDR2 FQNNGV. The CDR3: CASSLNSYEQYF. The CDR3 DNA reads TGTGCCAGCAGCCTAAACTCCTACGAGCAGTACTTC.